The 29 T cell receptor beta chains below come from one sample, sequenced in a study of cytomegalovirus exposure and HLA in healthy donors. The PCR contained 60 Vbeta and 13 Jbeta primers. Clones were sequenced by immunoSEQ multiplex PCR, and TCRdb holds only the in-frame ones, with some missing. In the table there are approximately 130,000 clones, 80% to 85% of which are singletons. Sequenced input: PBMCs. The receptors here all came from a woman between 50 and 59 years old in good health and CMV-seropositive.

Only a few counts were recorded for this clone. The V and J genes are TRBV7-2 and TRBJ1-1; TRBD1 is a possible D gene (5 bases). V lost 2 bases, J lost 3 bases, and 10 bases lay in between. CDR1 and CDR2 from the germline V gene are SGHTA and FQGNSA. The CDR3 runs to 14 residues. The CDR3 DNA is TGTGCCAGCAGCTTACAGGGTCGGGACACTGAAGCTTTCTTT. Translated, it gives CASSLQGRDTEAFF.

The chain has TRBV5-1 and TRBJ1-2; 12 bases are shared with TRBD1. The CDR3 totals 13 residues. The V gene end was trimmed by 4 bases and the J gene end by 7 bases; junction bases not matched to a gene: 2. Germline assignment: CDR1 SGHRS and CDR2 YFSETQ. The CDR3 DNA sequence: TGCGCCAGCAGCATGGGACAGGGGGCTGGCTACACCTTC. It specifies CASSMGQGAGYTF.

The table lists this clone with a count of one. This chain joins TRBV10-1 and TRBJ2-5, with 9 bases matching TRBD2. This CDR3 comprises 14 residues. The J segment lost 0 bases and the V segment lost 6 bases, leaving 2 bases of the junction unmatched. Germline V lookup: CDR1 WNHNN, CDR2 SYGVQD (reference sequence). In nucleotides, the CDR3 is TGCGCCAGCAGCGCGGGGGGGCACCAAGAGACCCAGTACTTC. This encodes CASSAGGHQETQYF.

The CDR3 is CASSFNHGRDWAQYF. CDR3 sequence (DNA): TGTGCCAGCAGCTTCAATCACGGTCGTGACTGGGCCCAGTACTTC. V is TRBV7-6 and J is TRBJ2-5; D is unresolved. V dropped 3 bases and J dropped 9 bases, with 20 bases sitting between them. CDR3 size: 15 residues. From germline, CDR1 is SGHVS and CDR2 FNYEAQ. Complete variable domain (other parts from reference TRBV7-6 and TRBJ2-5): GAGVSQSPRYKVTKRGQDVALRCDPISGHVSLYWYRQALGQGPEFLTYFNYEAQQDKSGLPNDRFSAERPEGSISTLTIQRTEQRDSAMYRCASSFNHGRDWAQYFGPGTRLLVL.

The chain couples TRBV7-9 to TRBJ2-7, with 8 bases matching TRBD2. Trimming at V came to 5 bases and at J to 6 bases, leaving 9 bases not matched to a gene. Germline loops: CDR1 SEHNR, CDR2 FQNEAQ (reference sequence). The CDR3 totals 14 residues. Here the CDR3 DNA reads TGTGCCAGCAGCGGAGCGGGAGAGTCGAGCGAGCAGTACTTC. It translates to CASSGAGESSEQYF.

The CDR3 sequence is CASSFQSDSGGNEQFF. Written as DNA, the CDR3 is TGTGCCAGCAGCTTTCAGTCGGACTCAGGAGGGAATGAGCAGTTCTTC. The chain has TRBV5-6 and TRBJ2-1; TRBD2 might be the D (6 bases). This CDR3 region has 16 residues. Germline CDR1 and CDR2: SGHDT and YYEEEE. V was trimmed by 2 bases and J by 7 bases, leaving 19 bases between them.

This clone was seen a single time. This chain links TRBV10-2 with TRBJ1-5; D gene uncertain. V shed 6 bases and J shed 0 bases, with 12 bases lying between them. CDR1 WSHSY and CDR2 SAAADI come from the germline V gene. The CDR3 extends over 15 amino acids. The CDR3 sequence: CASSRTQTSNQPQHF. The DNA for the CDR3 is TGCGCCAGCAGCAGAACACAGACTAGCAATCAGCCCCAGCATTTT.

This chain joins TRBV19 and TRBJ1-4; TRBD1 agrees at 7 bases. The CDR3 consists of 13 residues. The J segment lost 5 bases and the V segment lost 6 bases, leaving 3 bases of the junction unmatched. The V gene's germline CDR1 is LNHDA and CDR2 SQIVND (reference sequence). CDR3 nucleotide sequence: TGTGCCAGTAGGGGACAGATAAATGAAAAACTGTTTTTT. This encodes CASRGQINEKLFF.

The chain links TRBV11-1 to TRBJ2-7; TRBD2 aligns across 8 bases. Trimming took 0 bases from V and 3 from J; bases not matched to a gene: 7. This CDR3 has 16 residues. Looked up from germline, CDR1 is SGHAT and CDR2 is FQDESV (reference sequence). CDR3 protein: CASSLALGGGHYEQYF. CDR3 sequence (DNA): TGTGCCAGCAGCTTAGCGCTGGGCGGGGGGCACTACGAGCAGTACTTC.

The chain links TRBV19 to TRBJ1-2; a weak D match, TRBD1 (5 bases). V lost 5 bases to trimming and J lost 3 bases, with 16 bases between them. The CDR3 has 15 amino acids. The germline V gene encodes CDR1 LNHDA and CDR2 SQIVND (reference sequence). The CDR3 loop is CASSPSTVWDYGYTF. In DNA, the CDR3 is TGTGCCAGTAGTCCTTCGACAGTTTGGGACTATGGCTACACCTTC.

The rearrangement links TRBV7-6 to TRBJ1-2; maybe TRBD1 (6 bases). V lost 4 bases to trimming and J lost 1 base, with 10 bases between them. The germline gives CDR1 SGHVS, CDR2 FNYEAQ. This CDR3 contains 14 residues. The chain's CDR3 is CASSSGVGNYGYTF. The CDR3 bases are TGTGCCAGCAGCTCAGGGGTCGGTAACTATGGCTACACCTTC.

This chain connects TRBV19 to TRBJ1-2; 7 bases align to TRBD1. CDR1 LNHDA and CDR2 SQIVND come from the germline V gene (reference sequence). Unmatched junction bases numbered 3, after V lost 5 bases and J lost 3 bases. CDR3 size: 13 residues. CDR3 amino acids: CASSRQGDYGYTF. The DNA of the CDR3 is TGTGCCAGTAGTCGACAGGGAGACTATGGCTACACCTTC.

This clone has more than one count but fewer than ten. The chain employs TRBV5-1 and TRBJ2-3; 8 bases map to TRBD1. CDR3 length: 15 amino acids. Germline values: CDR1 SGHRS, CDR2 YFSETQ. Trimming took 4 bases from V and 4 from J; bases not matched to a gene: 8. CDR3 protein: CASSGTGTGSDTQYF. CDR3 in DNA: TGCGCCAGCAGCGGGACCGGGACAGGTTCAGATACGCAGTATTTT.

V gene TRBV21-1 combines with J gene TRBJ1-1; no check of the table's D call, TRBD1, against the DNA was made. TRBV21-1 has pseudogene status. The CDR3 runs 12 residues. Here the CDR3 reads CANGQVNTEAFF. CDR3 nucleotide sequence: TGTGCCAACGGACAGGTGAACACTGAAGCTTTCTTT.

This clone was detected only a few times. This chain uses TRBV18 with TRBJ1-3; maybe TRBD1 (6 bases). CDR1 and CDR2 from the germline V gene are KGHSH and LQKENI. The CDR3 is 15 amino acids. V dropped 3 bases and J dropped 0 bases, with 9 bases sitting between them. As DNA, the CDR3 is TGTGCCAGCTCACCGGGGGGGCACTCTGGAAACACCATATATTTT. This sequence encodes CASSPGGHSGNTIYF.

This rearrangement joins TRBV7-9 to TRBJ1-1; no clear D gene. The ends were cut back, 5 bases at V and 4 bases at J, with 8 bases in the middle. Germline loops: CDR1 SEHNR, CDR2 FQNEAQ (reference sequence). CDR3 length: 12 residues. The CDR3 sequence: CASSRESTEAFF. CDR3 DNA sequence: TGTGCCAGCAGCCGGGAGTCCACTGAAGCTTTCTTT.

The chain uses TRBV2 and TRBJ2-7; 12 nucleotides match TRBD1. Germline V CDR1 and CDR2: SNHLY, FYNNEI. The CDR3 is 14 amino acids. V trimming: 6 bases; J trimming: 4 bases; junction bases outside the gene matches: 4. CDR3 region: CASRRDRGLYEQYF. CDR3 coding DNA: TGTGCCAGCAGGCGGGACAGGGGGCTTTACGAGCAGTACTTC.

This chain links TRBV6-5 with TRBJ2-1; 9 bases align to TRBD1. The CDR3 is 14 residues long. The V gene's germline CDR1 is MNHEY and CDR2 SVGAGI. The J segment lost 2 bases and the V segment lost 6 bases, leaving 2 bases of the junction unmatched. The CDR3 DNA sequence: TGTGCCAGCAGCCGACAGGGGGCCTACAATGAGCAGTTCTTC. Amino acids: CASSRQGAYNEQFF.

This chain connects TRBV7-8 to TRBJ2-1; 8 bases agree with TRBD1. V lost 5 bases, J lost 5 bases, and 8 bases stayed unmatched. Germline V gene data show CDR1 as SGHVS and CDR2 as FQNEAQ. This CDR3 has 15 amino acids. The CDR3 DNA reads TGTGCCAGCAGCCCGCCCCGACAGGGGAACAATGAGCAGTTCTTC. Translation gives CASSPPRQGNNEQFF. Using reference TRBV7-8 and TRBJ2-1 for the parts outside the CDR3, the full variable domain is GAGVSQSPRYKVAKRGQDVALRCDPISGHVSLFWYQQALGQGPEFLTYFQNEAQLDKSGLPSDRFFAERPEGSVSTLKIQRTQQEDSAVYLCASSPPRQGNNEQFFGPGTRLTVL.

The gene calls are TRBV19 and TRBJ2-7, with D perhaps matching TRBD1 (6 bases). Looked up from germline, CDR1 is LNHDA and CDR2 is SQIVND (reference sequence). V lost 6 bases to trimming and J lost 0 bases, with 12 bases between them. The CDR3 is 14 amino acids. DNA for the CDR3: TGTGCCAGTAGCCAGGGGCAGAACTCCTACGAGCAGTACTTC. As protein: CASSQGQNSYEQYF.

This clone was seen more than once but under ten times. This chain uses TRBV29-1 with TRBJ2-7; maybe TRBD1 (5 bases). V lost 7 bases, J lost 2 bases, and 15 bases lay in between. The germline V gene encodes CDR1 SQVTM and CDR2 ANQGSEA. There are 13 residues in the CDR3. CDR3 protein: CSGRDSHTYEQYF. The DNA for the CDR3 is TGCAGCGGCCGAGACAGCCACACCTACGAGCAGTACTTC.

The V gene is TRBV9, the J gene TRBJ1-4; TRBD1 aligns across 9 bases. In germline, CDR1 is SGDLS, CDR2 YYNGEE. After removal of 3 bases from V and 8 bases from J, the junction contained 5 bases not matched to a gene. The CDR3 has 14 residues. The CDR3 DNA sequence: TGTGCCAGCAGCGGATTGACAGGGGGGGAAAAACTGTTTTTT. Translation: CASSGLTGGEKLFF. Based on the CDR3 plus reference TRBV9 and TRBJ1-4, the full variable domain is DSGVTQTPKHLITATGQRVTLRCSPRSGDLSVYWYQQSLDQGLQFLIQYYNGEERAKGNILERFSAQQFPDLHSELNLSSLELGDSALYFCASSGLTGGEKLFFGSGTQLSVL.

The chain employs TRBV5-1 and TRBJ2-1; the match to TRBD2 covers 9 bases. The trim removed 0 bases at V and 6 bases at J, leaving 10 bases unmatched. Germline CDR1 is SGHRS and CDR2 is YFSETQ. There are 17 residues in the CDR3. The DNA of the CDR3 is TGCGCCAGCAGCTTGGAGGTAGGCGGGAGGGCCCCCAATGAGCAGTTCTTC. Amino acids: CASSLEVGGRAPNEQFF. Full variable domain (rest looked up from reference TRBV5-1 and TRBJ2-1): KAGVTQTPRYLIKTRGQQVTLSCSPISGHRSVSWYQQTPGQGLQFLFEYFSETQRNKGNFPGRFSGRQFSNSRSEMNVSTLELGDSALYLCASSLEVGGRAPNEQFFGPGTRLTVL.

This clone has a handful of counts. The chain employs TRBV7-3 and TRBJ1-1; D is undetermined. This CDR3 is built from 15 residues. Trimming took 5 bases from V and 2 from J, leaving 15 bases between them. Per germline, CDR1 SGHTA and CDR2 FQGTGA. Here the CDR3 reads CASSPRHSLNTEAFF. CDR3 DNA sequence: TGTGCCAGCAGCCCTCGACACAGTCTAAACACTGAAGCTTTCTTT.

V gene TRBV2 combines with J gene TRBJ1-1; D may be TRBD1 (5 bases). Germline V CDR1 and CDR2: SNHLY, FYNNEI. This CDR3 has 18 residues. Trimming shortened V by 5 bases and J by 0 bases, and 22 bases separated the two germline ends. The CDR3, as DNA: TGTGCCAGCAGTTCCCCCACCGGCCACCAGGGATTGAACACTGAAGCTTTCTTT. Encoded protein: CASSSPTGHQGLNTEAFF.

CDR3 DNA sequence: TGTGCCAGCAGCCTCGACGGACAGCTCTCACCCGGCTACACCTTC. Translation gives CASSLDGQLSPGYTF. The rearrangement links TRBV6-5 to TRBJ1-2, with a tentative D call TRBD1 (6 bases). The CDR3 extends over 15 amino acids. V was pared by 6 bases and J by 8 bases, with 22 bases between. Germline V gene lookup returns CDR1 MNHEY and CDR2 SVGAGI.

The chain carries TRBV28 and TRBJ2-3; D is perhaps TRBD2 (5 bases). The CDR3 sequence is 12 residues long. The V gene lost 6 bases and the J gene lost 7 bases, with 11 bases spanning the gap. Germline V CDR1 and CDR2: MDHEN, SYDVKM. CDR3 in amino acids: CASRDWAYTQYF. The DNA of the CDR3 is TGTGCCAGCAGGGACTGGGCTTATACGCAGTATTTT.

The chain joins TRBV21-1 to TRBJ2-7; the DNA was not used to check the table's D call, TRBD2. TRBV21-1 is classified as a pseudogene. This CDR3 is 14 amino acids long. The CDR3 DNA reads as TGTGCCAGCGGGTGCGGGTCGTTTGACTACGAGCAGTACTTC. It translates to CASGCGSFDYEQYF.

V usage is TRBV30 and J usage is TRBJ1-1, with D perhaps matching TRBD1 (5 bases). The CDR3 spans 13 residues. V lost 2 bases and J lost 1, with 8 bases in between. CDR1 and CDR2 from the germline V gene are GTSNPN and SVGIG (reference sequence). CDR3 nucleotide sequence: TGTGCCTGGAGTCAAGACAGGAACACTGAAGCTTTCTTT. Protein: CAWSQDRNTEAFF.